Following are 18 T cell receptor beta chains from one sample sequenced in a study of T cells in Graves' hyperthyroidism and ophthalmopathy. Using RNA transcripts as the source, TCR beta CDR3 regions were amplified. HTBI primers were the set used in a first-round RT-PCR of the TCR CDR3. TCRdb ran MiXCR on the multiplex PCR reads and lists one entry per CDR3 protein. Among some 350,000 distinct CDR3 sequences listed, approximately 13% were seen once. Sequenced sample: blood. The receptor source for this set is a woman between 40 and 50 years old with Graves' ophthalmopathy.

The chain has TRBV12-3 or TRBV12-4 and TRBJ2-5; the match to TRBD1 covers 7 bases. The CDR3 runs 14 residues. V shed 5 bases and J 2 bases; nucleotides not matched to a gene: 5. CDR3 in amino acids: CASSRGPEQETQYF. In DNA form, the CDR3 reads TGTGCCAGCAGTAGGGGGCCAGAACAAGAGACCCAGTACTTC.

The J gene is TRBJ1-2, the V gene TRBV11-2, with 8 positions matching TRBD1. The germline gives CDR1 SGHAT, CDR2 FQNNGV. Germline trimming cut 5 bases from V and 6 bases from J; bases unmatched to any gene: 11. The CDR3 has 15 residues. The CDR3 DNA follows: TGTGCCAGCAGCCAAGAATCAGGGGGCGCCCATGGCTACACCTTC. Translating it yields CASSQESGGAHGYTF.

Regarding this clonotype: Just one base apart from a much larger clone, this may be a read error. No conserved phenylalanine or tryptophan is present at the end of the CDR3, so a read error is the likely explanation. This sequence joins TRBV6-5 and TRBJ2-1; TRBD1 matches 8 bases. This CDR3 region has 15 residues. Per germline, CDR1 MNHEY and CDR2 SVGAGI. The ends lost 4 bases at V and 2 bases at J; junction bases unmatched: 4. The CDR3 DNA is TGTGCCAGCAGTTCAACAGGGGGGCCCTACAATGAGCAGTTCTCC. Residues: CASSSTGGPYNEQFS.

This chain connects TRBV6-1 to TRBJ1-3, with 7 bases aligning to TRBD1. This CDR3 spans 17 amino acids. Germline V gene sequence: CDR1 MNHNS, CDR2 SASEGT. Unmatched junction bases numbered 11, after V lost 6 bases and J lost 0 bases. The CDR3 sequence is CASRNSPGQSSGNTIYF. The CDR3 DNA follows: TGTGCCAGCAGAAATTCTCCGGGACAGAGCTCTGGAAACACCATATATTTT.

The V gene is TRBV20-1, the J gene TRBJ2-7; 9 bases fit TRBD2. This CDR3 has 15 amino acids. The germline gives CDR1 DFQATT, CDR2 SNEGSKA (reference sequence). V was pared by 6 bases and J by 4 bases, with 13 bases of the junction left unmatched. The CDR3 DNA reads TGCAGTGCCCCTAGGCCTCTAGCGGGACGGTACGAGCAGTACTTC. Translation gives CSAPRPLAGRYEQYF.

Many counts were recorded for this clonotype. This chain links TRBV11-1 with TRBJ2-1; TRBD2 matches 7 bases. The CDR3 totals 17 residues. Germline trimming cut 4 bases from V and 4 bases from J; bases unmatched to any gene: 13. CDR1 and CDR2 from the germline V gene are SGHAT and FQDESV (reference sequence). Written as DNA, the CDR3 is TGTGCCAGCAGCTCCGTGGGGTCTGGCGGGGGATACAATGAGCAGTTCTTC. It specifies CASSSVGSGGGYNEQFF.

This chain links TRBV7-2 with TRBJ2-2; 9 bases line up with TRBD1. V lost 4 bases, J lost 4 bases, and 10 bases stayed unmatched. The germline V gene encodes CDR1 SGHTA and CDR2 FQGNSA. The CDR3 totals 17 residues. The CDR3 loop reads CASSSSPGQGSTGELFF. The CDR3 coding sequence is TGTGCCAGCAGCTCCTCTCCGGGACAGGGTTCCACCGGGGAGCTGTTTTTT.

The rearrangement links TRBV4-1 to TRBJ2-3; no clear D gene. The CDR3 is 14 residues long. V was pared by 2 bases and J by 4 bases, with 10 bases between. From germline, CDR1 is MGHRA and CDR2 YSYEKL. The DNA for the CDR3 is TGCGCCAGCAGCCAAAGGACGATATCAGATACGCAGTATTTT. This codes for CASSQRTISDTQYF.

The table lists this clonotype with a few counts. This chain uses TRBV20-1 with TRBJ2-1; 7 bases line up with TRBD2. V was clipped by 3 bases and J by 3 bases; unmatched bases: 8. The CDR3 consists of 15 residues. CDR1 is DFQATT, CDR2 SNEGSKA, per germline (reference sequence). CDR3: CSASVVGGYYNEQFF. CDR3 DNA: TGCAGTGCTAGTGTAGTGGGAGGGTACTACAATGAGCAGTTCTTC.

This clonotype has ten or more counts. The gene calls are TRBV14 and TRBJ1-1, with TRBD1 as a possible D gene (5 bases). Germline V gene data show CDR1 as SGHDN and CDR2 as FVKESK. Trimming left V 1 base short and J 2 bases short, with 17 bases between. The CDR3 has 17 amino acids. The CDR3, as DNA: TGTGCCAGCAGCCAAGCTACTACAGGCCGTCGAAACACTGAAGCTTTCTTT. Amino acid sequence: CASSQATTGRRNTEAFF.

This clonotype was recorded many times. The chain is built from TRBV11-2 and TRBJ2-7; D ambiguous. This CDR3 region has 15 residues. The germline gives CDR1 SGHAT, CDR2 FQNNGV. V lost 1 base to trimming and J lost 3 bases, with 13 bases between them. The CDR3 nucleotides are TGTGCCAGCAGCTTAGCTCCCAGCCTCCTCTACGAGCAGTACTTC. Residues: CASSLAPSLLYEQYF. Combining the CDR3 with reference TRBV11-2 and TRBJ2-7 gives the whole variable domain EAGVAQSPRYKIIEKRQSVAFWCNPISGHATLYWYQQILGQGPKLLIQFQNNGVVDDSQLPKDRFSAERLKGVDSTLKIQPAKLEDSAVYLCASSLAPSLLYEQYFGPGTRLTVT.

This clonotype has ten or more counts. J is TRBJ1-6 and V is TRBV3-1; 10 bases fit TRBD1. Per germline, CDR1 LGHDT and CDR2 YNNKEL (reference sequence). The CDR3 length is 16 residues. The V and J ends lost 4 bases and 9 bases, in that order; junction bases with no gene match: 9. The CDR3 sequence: CASSLRQGAVGSPLHF. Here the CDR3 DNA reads TGTGCCAGCAGCCTTCGACAGGGGGCAGTGGGTTCACCCCTCCACTTT. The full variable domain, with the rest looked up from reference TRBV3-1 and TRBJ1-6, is DTAVSQTPKYLVTQMGNDKSIKCEQNLGHDTMYWYKQDSKKFLKIMFSYNNKELIINETVPNRFSPKSPDKAHLNLHINSLELGDSAVYFCASSLRQGAVGSPLHFGNGTRLTVT.

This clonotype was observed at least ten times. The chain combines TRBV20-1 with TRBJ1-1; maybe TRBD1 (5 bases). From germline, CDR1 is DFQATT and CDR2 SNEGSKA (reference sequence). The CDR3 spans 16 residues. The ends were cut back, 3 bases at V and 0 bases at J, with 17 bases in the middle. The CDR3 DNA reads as TGCAGTGCTAGGGTTCAGGGTCGCCCCCTGAACACTGAAGCTTTCTTT. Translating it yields CSARVQGRPLNTEAFF.

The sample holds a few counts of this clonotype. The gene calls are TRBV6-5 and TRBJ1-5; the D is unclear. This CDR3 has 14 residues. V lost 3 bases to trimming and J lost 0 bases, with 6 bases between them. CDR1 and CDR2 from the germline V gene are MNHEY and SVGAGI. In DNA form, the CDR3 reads TGTGCCAGCAGTTATGATCTTAGCAATCAGCCCCAGCATTTT. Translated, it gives CASSYDLSNQPQHF.

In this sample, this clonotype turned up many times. In nucleotides, the CDR3 is TGTGCCAGCAGTCCGCTAGACAGGGTCCCGGAAGCTTTCTTT. Encoded protein: CASSPLDRVPEAFF. The rearrangement uses TRBV28 and TRBJ1-1; 7 nucleotides line up with TRBD1. V dropped 5 bases and J dropped 8; count of bases not matched to a gene: 11. The CDR3 consists of 14 residues. Germline CDR1 MDHEN, CDR2 SYDVKM.

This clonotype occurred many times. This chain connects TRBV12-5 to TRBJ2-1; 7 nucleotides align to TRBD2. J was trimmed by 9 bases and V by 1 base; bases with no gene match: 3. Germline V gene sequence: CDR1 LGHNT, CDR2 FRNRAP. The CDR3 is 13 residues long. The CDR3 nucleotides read TGTGCTAGTGGTTTGGACGGGAGGTTTGAGCAGTTCTTC. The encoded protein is CASGLDGRFEQFF.

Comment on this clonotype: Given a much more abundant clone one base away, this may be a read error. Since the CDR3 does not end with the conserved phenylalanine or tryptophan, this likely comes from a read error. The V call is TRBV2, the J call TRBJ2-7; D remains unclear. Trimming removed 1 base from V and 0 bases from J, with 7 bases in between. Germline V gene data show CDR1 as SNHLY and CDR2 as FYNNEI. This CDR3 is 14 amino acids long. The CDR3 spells CASSEGYSSYEQYS. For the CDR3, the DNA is TGTGCCAGCAGTGAAGGGTACAGCTCCTACGAGCAGTACTCC.

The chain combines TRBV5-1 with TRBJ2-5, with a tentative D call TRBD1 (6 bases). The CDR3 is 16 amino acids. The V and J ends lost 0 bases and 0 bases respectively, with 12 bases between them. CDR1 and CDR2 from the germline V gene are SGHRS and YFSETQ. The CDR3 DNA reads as TGCGCCAGCAGCTTGGCAGGACAGACCTACCAAGAGACCCAGTACTTC. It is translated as CASSLAGQTYQETQYF. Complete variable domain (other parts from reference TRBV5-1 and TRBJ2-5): KAGVTQTPRYLIKTRGQQVTLSCSPISGHRSVSWYQQTPGQGLQFLFEYFSETQRNKGNFPGRFSGRQFSNSRSEMNVSTLELGDSALYLCASSLAGQTYQETQYFGPGTRLLVL.